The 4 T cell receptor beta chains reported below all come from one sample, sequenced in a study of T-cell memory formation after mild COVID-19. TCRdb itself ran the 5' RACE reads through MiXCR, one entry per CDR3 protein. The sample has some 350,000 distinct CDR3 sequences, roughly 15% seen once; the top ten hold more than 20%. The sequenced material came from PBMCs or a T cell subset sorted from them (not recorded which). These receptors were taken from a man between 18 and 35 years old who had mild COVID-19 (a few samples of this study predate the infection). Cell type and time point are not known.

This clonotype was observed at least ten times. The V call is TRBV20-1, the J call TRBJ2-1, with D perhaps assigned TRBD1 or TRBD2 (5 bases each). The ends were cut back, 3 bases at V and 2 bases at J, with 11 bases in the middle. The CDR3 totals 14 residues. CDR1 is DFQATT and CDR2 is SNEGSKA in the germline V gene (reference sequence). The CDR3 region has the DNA TGCAGTGCTAGGCCTGGGGACCCCTACAATGAGCAGTTCTTC. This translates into CSARPGDPYNEQFF.

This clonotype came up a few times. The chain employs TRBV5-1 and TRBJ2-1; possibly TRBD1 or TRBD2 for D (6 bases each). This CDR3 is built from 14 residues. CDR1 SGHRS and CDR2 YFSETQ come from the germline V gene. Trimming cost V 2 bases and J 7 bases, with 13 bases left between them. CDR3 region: CASSLGGGENEQFF. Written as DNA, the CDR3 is TGCGCCAGCAGCTTAGGGGGAGGTGAGAATGAGCAGTTCTTC.

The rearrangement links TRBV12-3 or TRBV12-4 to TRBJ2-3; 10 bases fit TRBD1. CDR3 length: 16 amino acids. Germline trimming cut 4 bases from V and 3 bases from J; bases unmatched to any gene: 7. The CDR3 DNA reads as TGTGCCAGCAGTTCCCTCCGGACAGGGGGTACAGATACGCAGTATTTT. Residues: CASSSLRTGGTDTQYF.

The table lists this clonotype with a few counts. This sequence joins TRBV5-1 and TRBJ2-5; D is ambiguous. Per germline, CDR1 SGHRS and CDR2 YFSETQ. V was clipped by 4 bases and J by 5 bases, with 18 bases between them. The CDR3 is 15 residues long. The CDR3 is CASSPLTLNEETQYF. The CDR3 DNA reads TGCGCCAGCAGCCCCCTTACACTGAACGAGGAGACCCAGTACTTC. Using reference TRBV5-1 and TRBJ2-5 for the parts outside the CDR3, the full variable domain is KAGVTQTPRYLIKTRGQQVTLSCSPISGHRSVSWYQQTPGQGLQFLFEYFSETQRNKGNFPGRFSGRQFSNSRSEMNVSTLELGDSALYLCASSPLTLNEETQYFGPGTRLLVL.